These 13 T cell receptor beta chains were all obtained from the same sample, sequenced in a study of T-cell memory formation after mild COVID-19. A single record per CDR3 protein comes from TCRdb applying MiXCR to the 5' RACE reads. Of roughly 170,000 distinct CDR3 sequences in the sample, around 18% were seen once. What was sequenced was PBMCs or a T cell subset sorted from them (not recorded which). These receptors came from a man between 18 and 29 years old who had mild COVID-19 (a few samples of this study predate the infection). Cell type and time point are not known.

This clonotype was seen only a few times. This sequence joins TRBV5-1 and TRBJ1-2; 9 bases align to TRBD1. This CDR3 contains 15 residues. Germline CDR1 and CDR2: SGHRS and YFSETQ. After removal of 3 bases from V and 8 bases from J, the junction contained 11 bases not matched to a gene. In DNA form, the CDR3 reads TGCGCCAGCAGCTCCCGGGACAGGGCCTCCCAGGGCTACACCTTC. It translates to CASSSRDRASQGYTF. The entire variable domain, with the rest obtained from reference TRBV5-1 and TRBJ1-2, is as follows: KAGVTQTPRYLIKTRGQQVTLSCSPISGHRSVSWYQQTPGQGLQFLFEYFSETQRNKGNFPGRFSGRQFSNSRSEMNVSTLELGDSALYLCASSSRDRASQGYTFGSGTRLTVV.

CDR3 bases: TGTGCCAGCAGTTACAGACTAGCGGGGGCCAATGAGCAGTTCTTC. The encoded protein is CASSYRLAGANEQFF. V gene TRBV6-5 combines with J gene TRBJ2-1; 12 bases align to TRBD2. Germline V lookup: CDR1 MNHEY, CDR2 SVGAGI. With 2 bases clipped from V and 6 bases from J, the junction kept 2 bases outside the gene matches. The CDR3 has 15 residues.

The CDR3 DNA follows: TGCGCCAGCAGCCAAGAAGCAGGGGGTACTGGAAACACCATATATTTT. Its protein product is CASSQEAGGTGNTIYF. V is TRBV4-3 and J is TRBJ1-3; TRBD1 matches at 7 bases. Germline V gene lookup returns CDR1 LGHNA and CDR2 YSLEER. J was trimmed by 2 bases and V by 0 bases; bases with no gene match: 4. The CDR3 has 16 amino acids.

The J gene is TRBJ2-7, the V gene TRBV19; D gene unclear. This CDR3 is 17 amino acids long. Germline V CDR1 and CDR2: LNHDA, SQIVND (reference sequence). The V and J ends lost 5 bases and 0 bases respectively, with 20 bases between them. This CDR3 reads CASSPQVFKLSSYEQYF. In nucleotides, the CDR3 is TGTGCCAGTAGTCCCCAGGTTTTCAAACTCAGCTCCTACGAGCAGTACTTC.

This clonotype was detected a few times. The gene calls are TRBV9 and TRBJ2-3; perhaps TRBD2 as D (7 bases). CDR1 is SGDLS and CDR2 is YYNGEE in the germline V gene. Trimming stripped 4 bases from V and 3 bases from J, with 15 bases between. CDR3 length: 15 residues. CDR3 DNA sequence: TGTGCCAGCAGCCCTCGGGGGGCCAGGACAGATACGCAGTATTTT. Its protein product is CASSPRGARTDTQYF.

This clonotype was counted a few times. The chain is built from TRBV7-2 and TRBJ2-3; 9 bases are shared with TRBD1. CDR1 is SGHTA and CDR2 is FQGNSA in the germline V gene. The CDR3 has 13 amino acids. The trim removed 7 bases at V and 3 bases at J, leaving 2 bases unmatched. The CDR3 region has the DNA TGTGCCAGCAAGACAGGGGGTACAGATACGCAGTATTTT. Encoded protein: CASKTGGTDTQYF.

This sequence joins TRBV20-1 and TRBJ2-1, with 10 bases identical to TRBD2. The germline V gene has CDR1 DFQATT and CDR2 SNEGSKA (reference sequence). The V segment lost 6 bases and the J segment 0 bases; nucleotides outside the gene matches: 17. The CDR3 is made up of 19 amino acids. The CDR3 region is CSAKGFGTSALSSYNEQFF. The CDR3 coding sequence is TGCAGTGCAAAGGGCTTCGGGACTAGCGCGTTGAGCTCCTACAATGAGCAGTTCTTC.

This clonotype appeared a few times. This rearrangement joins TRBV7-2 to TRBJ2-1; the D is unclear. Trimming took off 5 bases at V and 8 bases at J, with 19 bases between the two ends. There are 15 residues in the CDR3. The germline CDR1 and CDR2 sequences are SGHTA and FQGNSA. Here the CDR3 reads CASSPPGSKTHEQFF. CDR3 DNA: TGTGCCAGCAGCCCACCCGGTTCCAAAACACATGAGCAGTTCTTC.

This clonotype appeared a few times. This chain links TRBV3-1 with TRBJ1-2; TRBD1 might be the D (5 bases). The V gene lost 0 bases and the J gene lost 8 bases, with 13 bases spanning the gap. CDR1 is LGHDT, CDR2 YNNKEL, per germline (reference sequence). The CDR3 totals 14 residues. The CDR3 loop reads CASSQDRGGNGYTF. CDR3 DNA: TGTGCCAGCAGCCAAGATCGCGGGGGAAACGGCTACACCTTC.

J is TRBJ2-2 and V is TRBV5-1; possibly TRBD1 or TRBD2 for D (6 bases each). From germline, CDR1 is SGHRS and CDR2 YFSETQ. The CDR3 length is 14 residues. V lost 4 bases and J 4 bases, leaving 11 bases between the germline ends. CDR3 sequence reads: CASSPGGSTGELFF. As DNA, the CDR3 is TGCGCCAGCAGCCCCGGGGGCAGCACCGGGGAGCTGTTTTTT.

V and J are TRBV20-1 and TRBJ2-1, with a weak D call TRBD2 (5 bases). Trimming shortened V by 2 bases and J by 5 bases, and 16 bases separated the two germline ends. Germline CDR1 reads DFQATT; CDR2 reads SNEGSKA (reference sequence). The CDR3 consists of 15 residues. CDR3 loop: CSARPIGGANNEQFF. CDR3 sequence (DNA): TGCAGTGCTAGACCAATCGGAGGAGCGAACAATGAGCAGTTCTTC.

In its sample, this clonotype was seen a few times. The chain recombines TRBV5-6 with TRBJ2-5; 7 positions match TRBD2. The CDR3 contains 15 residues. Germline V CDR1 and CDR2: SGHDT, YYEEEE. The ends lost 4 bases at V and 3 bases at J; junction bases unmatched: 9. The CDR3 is CASSPTGGRKETQYF. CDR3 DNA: TGTGCCAGCAGCCCCACGGGGGGTCGGAAAGAGACCCAGTACTTC.

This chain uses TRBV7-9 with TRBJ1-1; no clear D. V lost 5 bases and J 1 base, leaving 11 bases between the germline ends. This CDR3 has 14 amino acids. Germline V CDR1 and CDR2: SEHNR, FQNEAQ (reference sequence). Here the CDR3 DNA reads TGTGCCAGCAGCCCCGCCTCTGGGAACACTGAAGCTTTCTTT. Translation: CASSPASGNTEAFF.